What follows describes a single T cell receptor (beta chain). The data were taken from a study of identical twins. Via MiXCR, TCRdb re-called the 5' RACE reads, giving one row per CDR3 protein. Here the sample spans approximately 690,000 distinct CDR3 sequences, around 6% being singletons. V shed 3 bases and J shed 2 bases, with 18 bases lying between them. The CDR3 is 16 residues long. CDR1 and CDR2 from the germline V gene are SGDLS and YYNGEE. This chain uses TRBV9 with TRBJ2-7, with TRBD1 as a possible D gene (6 bases). Source material: naive T cells sorted from blood. The sequence derives from a man aged 18 to 35 in good health. CDR3 sequence reads: CASSGPSGVNPYEQYF. The CDR3 DNA reads TGTGCCAGCAGCGGACCCTCAGGGGTAAATCCCTACGAGCAGTACTTC.